Listed below are T cell receptor beta chains from one sample, sequenced in a study of shared clonotypes between healthy human individuals. The table came from immunoSEQ multiplex PCR; TCRdb's copy has only in-frame clones and leaves some out. The top ten hold under 2% of the sample, which has a few million clones, about 93% seen once. The specimen was naive CD8+ T cells from PBMCs. The receptors derive from a man aged 18 to 29 in good health. Some clones in this sample may be carry-over from other donors' samples. The CDR3 runs from the conserved cysteine through the conserved F or W. D genes are given only for firm matches. Clone size is not always given. Where it is, it says once, few, many or a class for expanded clones.

abundance: .; v_gene: TRBV19; d_gene: TRBD1; j_gene: TRBJ1-2; CDR3nt: TGTGCCAGTAGCCCGCCCCGACAGGGCCCATATGGCTACACCTTC; CDR3aa: CASSPPRQGPYGYTF
abundance: .; v_gene: TRBV18; d_gene: TRBD1; j_gene: TRBJ2-5; CDR3nt: TGTGCCAGCTCACTGGACAGGGGAGAGACCCAGTACTTC; CDR3aa: CASSLDRGETQYF
abundance: .; v_gene: TRBV14; d_gene: .; j_gene: TRBJ1-1; CDR3nt: TGTGCCAGCAGCCACCCTCCGGATCGGGCTTTCTTT; CDR3aa: CASSHPPDRAFF
abundance: .; v_gene: TRBV28; d_gene: TRBD1; j_gene: TRBJ2-7; CDR3nt: TGTGCCAGCAGACTCAGGGGGCCCAACTACGAGCAGTACTTC; CDR3aa: CASRLRGPNYEQYF
abundance: .; v_gene: TRBV27; d_gene: .; j_gene: TRBJ1-5; CDR3nt: TGTGCCAGCGGGAAACGGAATCAGCCCCAGCATTTT; CDR3aa: CASGKRNQPQHF
abundance: .; v_gene: TRBV6-1; d_gene: .; j_gene: TRBJ1-2; CDR3nt: TGTGCCAGCAGCCTAGGGGCGGGACCGAAGACCTTC; CDR3aa: CASSLGAGPKTF
abundance: .; v_gene: TRBV28; d_gene: TRBD2; j_gene: TRBJ2-7; CDR3nt: TGTGCCAGCAGTTTATGGGGTTCGGGAGGTAGTCCCTACGAGCAGTACTTC; CDR3aa: CASSLWGSGGSPYEQYF
abundance: .; v_gene: TRBV6-5; d_gene: TRBD1; j_gene: TRBJ1-5; CDR3nt: TGTGCCAGCAGTCTTGGACAGGGCAATCAGCCCCAGCATTTT; CDR3aa: CASSLGQGNQPQHF
abundance: .; v_gene: TRBV9; d_gene: TRBD2; j_gene: TRBJ2-1; CDR3nt: TGTGCCAGCAGCCTGTCCGGGGGGGATATCGATGAGCAGTTCTTC; CDR3aa: CASSLSGGDIDEQFF
abundance: .; v_gene: TRBV7-8; d_gene: .; j_gene: TRBJ2-5; CDR3nt: TGTGCCAGCAGGGCCCCGGGAGACTATCCAGAGACCCAGTACTTC; CDR3aa: CASRAPGDYPETQYF
abundance: .; v_gene: TRBV4-1; d_gene: TRBD1; j_gene: TRBJ1-1; CDR3nt: TGCGCCAGCAGCCTGGACAGGGGGCTGGGCACTGAAGCTTTCTTT; CDR3aa: CASSLDRGLGTEAFF
abundance: .; v_gene: TRBV5-1; d_gene: .; j_gene: TRBJ2-2; CDR3nt: TGCGCCAGCAGCCCCAGGACGGGGGCGAACACCGGGGAGCTGTTTTTT; CDR3aa: CASSPRTGANTGELFF
abundance: .; v_gene: TRBV7-9; d_gene: .; j_gene: TRBJ2-7; CDR3nt: TGTGCCAGCAGCTCCTTCGGGCCTTCCTACGAGCAGTACTTC; CDR3aa: CASSSFGPSYEQYF
abundance: .; v_gene: TRBV2; d_gene: .; j_gene: TRBJ1-1; CDR3nt: TGTGCCAGCAGTGATTGGCAGGGAGGGGTAAGGGCTATGAACACTGAAGCTTTCTTT; CDR3aa: CASSDWQGGVRAMNTEAFF
abundance: .; v_gene: TRBV21-1; d_gene: .; j_gene: TRBJ2-2; CDR3nt: TGTGCCAGCAGCAAAATCATCGGCGGGAGGTCCCCAAACACCGGGGAGCTGTTTTTT; CDR3aa: CASSKIIGGRSPNTGELFF
abundance: .; v_gene: TRBV6-1; d_gene: TRBD2; j_gene: TRBJ2-4; CDR3nt: TGTGCCAGCAGTGAACTAGGGACTAGCAAAAACATTCAGTACTTC; CDR3aa: CASSELGTSKNIQYF
abundance: .; v_gene: TRBV30; d_gene: TRBD1; j_gene: TRBJ1-4; CDR3nt: TGTGCCTGGACAGGGGGCGGTGAAAAACTGTTTTTT; CDR3aa: CAWTGGGEKLFF
abundance: .; v_gene: TRBV7-9; d_gene: .; j_gene: TRBJ2-1; CDR3nt: TGTGCCAGCAGCTTATATGGGCCCAGAAGCTCCTACAATGAGCAGTTCTTC; CDR3aa: CASSLYGPRSSYNEQFF
abundance: once; v_gene: TRBV5-5; d_gene: TRBD1; j_gene: TRBJ2-7; CDR3nt: TGTGCCAGCAGCTTAACTTCCGGGACAGAAACCTCCTACGAGCAGTACTTC; CDR3aa: CASSLTSGTETSYEQYF
abundance: .; v_gene: TRBV27; d_gene: TRBD2; j_gene: TRBJ2-5; CDR3nt: TGTGCCAGCAGTTCCACACCCCCCTTCGGGACTAGCGGGTTATCGGAGACCCAGTACTTC; CDR3aa: CASSSTPPFGTSGLSETQYF
abundance: few; v_gene: TRBV2; d_gene: .; j_gene: TRBJ1-5; CDR3nt: TGTGCCAGCAGTGAATTCCCCAATCAGCCCCAGCATTTT; CDR3aa: CASSEFPNQPQHF
abundance: .; v_gene: TRBV9; d_gene: .; j_gene: TRBJ2-7; CDR3nt: TGTGCCAGCAGCGTAGGGGCAGACTCCTACGAGCAGTACTTC; CDR3aa: CASSVGADSYEQYF